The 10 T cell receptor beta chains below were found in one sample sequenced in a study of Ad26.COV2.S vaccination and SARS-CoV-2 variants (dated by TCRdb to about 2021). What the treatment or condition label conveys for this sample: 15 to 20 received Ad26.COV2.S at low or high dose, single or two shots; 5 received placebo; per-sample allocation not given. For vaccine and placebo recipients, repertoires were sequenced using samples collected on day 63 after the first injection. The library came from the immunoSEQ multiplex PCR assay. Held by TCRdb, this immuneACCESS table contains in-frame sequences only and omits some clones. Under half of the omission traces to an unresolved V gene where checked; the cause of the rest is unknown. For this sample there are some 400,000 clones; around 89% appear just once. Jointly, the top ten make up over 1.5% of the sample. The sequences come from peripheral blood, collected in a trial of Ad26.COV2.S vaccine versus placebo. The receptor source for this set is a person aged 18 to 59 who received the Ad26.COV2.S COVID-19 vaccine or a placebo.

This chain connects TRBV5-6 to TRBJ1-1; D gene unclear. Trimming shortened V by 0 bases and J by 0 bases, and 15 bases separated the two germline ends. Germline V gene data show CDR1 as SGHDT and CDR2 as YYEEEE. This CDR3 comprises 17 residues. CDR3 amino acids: CASSLGVKVGVNTEAFF. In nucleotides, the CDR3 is TGTGCCAGCAGCTTGGGGGTGAAGGTTGGGGTGAACACTGAAGCTTTCTTT. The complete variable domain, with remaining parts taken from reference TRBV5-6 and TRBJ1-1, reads DAGVTQSPTHLIKTRGQQVTLRCSPKSGHDTVSWYQQALGQGPQFIFQYYEEEERQRGNFPDRFSGHQFPNYSSELNVNALLLGDSALYLCASSLGVKVGVNTEAFFGQGTRLTVV.

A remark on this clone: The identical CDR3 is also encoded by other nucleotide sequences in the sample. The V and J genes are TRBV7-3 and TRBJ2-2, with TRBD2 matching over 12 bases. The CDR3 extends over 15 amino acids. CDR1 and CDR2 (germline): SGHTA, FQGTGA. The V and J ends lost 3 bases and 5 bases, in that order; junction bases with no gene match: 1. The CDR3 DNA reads TGTGCCAGCAGCTTGACTAGCGGGAGTACCGGGGAGCTGTTTTTT. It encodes CASSLTSGSTGELFF.

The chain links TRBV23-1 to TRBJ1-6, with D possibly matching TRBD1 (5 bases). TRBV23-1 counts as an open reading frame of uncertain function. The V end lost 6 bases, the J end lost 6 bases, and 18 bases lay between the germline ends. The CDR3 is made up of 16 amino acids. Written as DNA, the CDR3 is TGCGCCAGCAGGCGTCCAAGTCAACAGGCTAATTCACCCCTCCACTTT. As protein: CASRRPSQQANSPLHF.

In DNA, the CDR3 is TGTGCCACCAGTGATTTGGAGGGCTACGAGCAGTACTTC. The encoded protein is CATSDLEGYEQYF. The rearrangement joins TRBV24-1 to TRBJ2-7; maybe TRBD2 (5 bases). The germline V gene encodes CDR1 KGHDR and CDR2 SFDVKD. The V gene lost 0 bases and the J gene lost 3 bases, with 5 bases spanning the gap. CDR3 length equals 13 residues.

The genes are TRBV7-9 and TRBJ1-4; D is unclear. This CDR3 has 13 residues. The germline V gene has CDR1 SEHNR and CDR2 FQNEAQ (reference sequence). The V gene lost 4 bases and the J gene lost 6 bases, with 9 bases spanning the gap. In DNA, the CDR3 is TGTGCCAGCAGCTCCAGCCTGGATGAAAAACTGTTTTTT. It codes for CASSSSLDEKLFF.

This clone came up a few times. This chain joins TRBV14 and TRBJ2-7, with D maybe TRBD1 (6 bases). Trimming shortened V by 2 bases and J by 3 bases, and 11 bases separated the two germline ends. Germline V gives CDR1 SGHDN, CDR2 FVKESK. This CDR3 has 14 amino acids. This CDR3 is CASSQSAGVYEQYF. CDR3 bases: TGTGCCAGCAGCCAATCCGCAGGGGTCTACGAGCAGTACTTC. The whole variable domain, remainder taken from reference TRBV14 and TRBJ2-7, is EAGVTQFPSHSVIEKGQTVTLRCDPISGHDNLYWYRRVMGKEIKFLLHFVKESKQDESGMPNNRFLAERTGGTYSTLKVQPAELEDSGVYFCASSQSAGVYEQYFGPGTRLTVT.

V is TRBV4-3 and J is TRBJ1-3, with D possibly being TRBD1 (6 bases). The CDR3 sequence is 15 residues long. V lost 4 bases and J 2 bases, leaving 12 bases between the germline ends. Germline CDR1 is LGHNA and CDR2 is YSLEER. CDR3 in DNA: TGCGCCAGCAGCCGTACTGGGGGCGCTGGAAACACCATATATTTT. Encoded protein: CASSRTGGAGNTIYF.

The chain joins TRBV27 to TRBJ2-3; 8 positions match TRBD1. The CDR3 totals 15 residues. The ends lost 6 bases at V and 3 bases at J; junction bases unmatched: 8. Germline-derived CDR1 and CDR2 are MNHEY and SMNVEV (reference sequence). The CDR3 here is CASSMTGAVTDTQYF. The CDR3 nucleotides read TGTGCCAGCAGCATGACAGGGGCGGTGACAGATACGCAGTATTTT.

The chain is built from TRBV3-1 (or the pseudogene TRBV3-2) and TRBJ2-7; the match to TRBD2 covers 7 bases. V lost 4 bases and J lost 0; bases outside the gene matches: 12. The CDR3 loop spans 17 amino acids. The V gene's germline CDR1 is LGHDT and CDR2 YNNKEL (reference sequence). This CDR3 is CASSPQVPAGSSYEQYF. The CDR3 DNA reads TGTGCCAGCAGCCCACAAGTCCCAGCGGGGTCCTCCTACGAGCAGTACTTC.

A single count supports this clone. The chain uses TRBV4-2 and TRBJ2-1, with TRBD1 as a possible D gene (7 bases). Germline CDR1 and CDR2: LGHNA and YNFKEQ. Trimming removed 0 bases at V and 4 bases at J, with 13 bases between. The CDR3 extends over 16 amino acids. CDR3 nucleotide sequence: TGTGCCAGCAGCCAAGATGGAGGGACAGCTTACAATGAGCAGTTCTTC. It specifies CASSQDGGTAYNEQFF.